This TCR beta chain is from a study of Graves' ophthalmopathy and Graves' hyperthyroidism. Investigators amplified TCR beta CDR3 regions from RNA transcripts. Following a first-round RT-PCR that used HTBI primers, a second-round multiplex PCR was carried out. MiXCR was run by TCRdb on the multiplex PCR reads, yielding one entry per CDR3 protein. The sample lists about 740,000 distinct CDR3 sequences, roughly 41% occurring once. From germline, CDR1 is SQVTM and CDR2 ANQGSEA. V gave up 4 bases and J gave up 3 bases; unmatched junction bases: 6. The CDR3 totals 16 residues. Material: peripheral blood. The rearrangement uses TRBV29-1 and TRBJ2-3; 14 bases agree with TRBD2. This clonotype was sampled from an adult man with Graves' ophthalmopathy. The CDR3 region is CSVGPGLAGATDTQYF. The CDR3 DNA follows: TGCAGCGTTGGTCCGGGACTAGCGGGAGCAACAGATACGCAGTATTTT.